Listed below are T cell receptor beta chains from one sample, sequenced in a study of cytomegalovirus exposure and HLA in healthy donors. Method: immunoSEQ multiplex PCR; TCRdb's copy keeps in-frame clones and lacks some. This sample has approximately 170,000 clones, with around 85% found just once. Sequences were obtained from PBMCs. All receptors come from a boy between 2 and 10 years old in good health and CMV-seronegative. The CDR3 runs from the conserved cysteine through the conserved F or W. A D gene is named only where the DNA matches it firmly. For some rows the clone size is stated as once, few or many, or as a class when expanded; others skip it.

J gene | clone size | V gene | D gene | CDR3 DNA | CDR3 protein
TRBJ1-3 | . | TRBV10-3 | TRBD1 | TGTGCCATCAGTTCGGACAGGGGTATAACAGCTGGAAACACCATATATTTT | CAISSDRGITAGNTIYF
TRBJ2-2 | . | TRBV10-3 | . | TGTGCCATCAGTGAGGTACCGCCGGGCGGGGAGCTGTTTTTT | CAISEVPPGGELFF
TRBJ2-5 | . | TRBV5-6 | . | TGTGCCAGCAGCTTGAGGAAGACAGGCTTCTCGGCGGAGACCCAGTACTTC | CASSLRKTGFSAETQYF
TRBJ2-3 | . | TRBV21-1 | . | TGTGCCAGCAGCAAAGCCACCCACAGAAATAGCGGGAGGACAGATACGCAGTATTTT | CASSKATHRNSGRTDTQYF
TRBJ2-7 | . | TRBV7-9 | . | TGTGCCAGCAGCTCACCGCTAAGGCTCGCGTCAGGGGAGCAGTACTTC | CASSSPLRLASGEQYF
TRBJ2-2 | few | TRBV2 | . | TGTGCCAGCAGGGCGAACAGGGTGAACACCGGGGAGCTGTTTTTT | CASRANRVNTGELFF
TRBJ2-1 | . | TRBV4-1 | . | TGCGCCAGCAGCCATCGTCGCGCGGAGGGCAATGAGCAGTTCTTC | CASSHRRAEGNEQFF
TRBJ2-5 | . | TRBV19 | TRBD2 | TGTGCCAGTAGTATTGATCCTAGCGGGGGAGAGACCCAGTACTTC | CASSIDPSGGETQYF
TRBJ2-2 | . | TRBV5-1 | TRBD2 | TGCGCCAGCAGCTCACTAGCGGGGTCGAACACCGGGGAGCTGTTTTTT | CASSSLAGSNTGELFF
TRBJ2-1 | . | TRBV2 | TRBD1 | TGTGCCGGGAATAAAGGGACAGGGGGAATCAATGAGCAGTTCTTC | CAGNKGTGGINEQFF
TRBJ1-1 | few | TRBV6-1 | . | TGTGCCACCAGAGACACCTTGAACACTGAAGCTTTCTTT | CATRDTLNTEAFF
TRBJ2-1 | . | TRBV5-1 | . | TGCGCCAGCAGCTCGGAGGGTGAGCAGTTCTTC | CASSSEGEQFF
TRBJ2-2 | few | TRBV27 | . | TGTGCCAGCAGTCGTCGGTTGGCCGGGGAGCTGTTTTTT | CASSRRLAGELFF
TRBJ1-5 | . | TRBV9 | TRBD1 | TGTGCCAGCAGCGCAGGGACAGGGGCGGGCAATCAGCCCCAGCATTTT | CASSAGTGAGNQPQHF
TRBJ2-7 | . | TRBV13 | . | TGTGCCAGCAGCTTGAGAGGGATTTTCTACGAGCAGTACTTC | CASSLRGIFYEQYF
TRBJ1-1 | . | TRBV13 | . | TGTGCCAGCAGCTTAGTTCGGAGGAACACTGAAGCTTTCTTT | CASSLVRRNTEAFF
TRBJ2-2 | . | TRBV14 | TRBD1 | TGTGCCAGCAGCCTCAGAAATCTAAGGGGGCTCGACACCGGGGAGCTGTTTTTT | CASSLRNLRGLDTGELFF
TRBJ1-2 | . | TRBV6-1 | . | TGTGCCAGCAGTGAAGGTCCGGGTGGCTACACCTTC | CASSEGPGGYTF
TRBJ1-2 | . | TRBV2 | TRBD1 | TGTGCCAGGAGGACAGGGGAAGGTGATGGCTACACCTTC | CARRTGEGDGYTF